This section outlines one T cell receptor beta chain sequence together with its context. The target antigen is unknown. Sequenced with the Oncomine TCR Beta short-read assay was DNA taken from cultured CD4+ T cells. TCRdb reprocessed the PCR reads via MiXCR and lists one record per CDR3 protein. The sample shows more than 15,000 distinct CDR3 sequences, roughly 76% of them seen only once. The sample's treatment: roughly 11-day PBMC culture with coronavirus spike peptide pools or control peptides (ViraFEST assay). Before TCRs were sequenced, ViraFEST expanded antigen-specific T cells with peptide pools. Per-well cultures of 1.5 million to 2.5 million PBMCs received 8 to 10 IU/ml IL-2 and 10 ug/ml peptide pools. The source of the sample is a study of vaccination and CD4 T cells after COVID-19. Across the study: In the convalescent group, nasal swab PCR was SARS-CoV-2 positive; roughly nine cases were mild and one severe. Convalescents were six males and four females, two of them Hispanic.

This sequence was found in a human donor who had recovered from COVID-19. The sample consisted of CD4+ T cells from blood, cultured in vitro.

The CDR3 loop is CASGEGADTQYF. The CDR3, as DNA: TGTGCCAGCGGGGAAGGCGCCGATACGCAGTATTTT. The V gene is TRBV6-1, the J gene TRBJ2-3; no definite D call. Germline CDR1 is MNHNS and CDR2 is SASEGT. CDR3 length equals 12 residues. V was cut by 8 bases and J by 6 bases, with 12 bases left in between.